This TCR beta chain was observed in a study of identical twins. Notes on the study in general: In cord blood, abundant beta clonotypes had fewer insertions; memory showed no trend.

Using its own MiXCR run on the 5' RACE reads, TCRdb lists one record per CDR3 protein. The repertoire holds about 720,000 distinct CDR3 sequences, 18% seen once, with less than 15% in the top ten. Worth noting for this clonotype: As yet, its antigen is unknown.

These sequences were also reported in another study, on T cells expressing NK-cell markers.

The sequenced sample consisted of PBMCs. This sequence originates from a young woman in good health.

CDR3: CASSRQLAGIMYQETQYF. CDR3 sequence (DNA): TGTGCCAGCAGCCGACAGCTAGCGGGGATAATGTACCAAGAGACCCAGTACTTC. V is TRBV3-1 and J is TRBJ2-5; 9 nucleotides line up with TRBD2. The ends lost 4 bases at V and 0 bases at J; junction bases unmatched: 12. The CDR3 is made up of 18 amino acids. CDR1 and CDR2 (germline): LGHDT, YNNKEL (reference sequence).